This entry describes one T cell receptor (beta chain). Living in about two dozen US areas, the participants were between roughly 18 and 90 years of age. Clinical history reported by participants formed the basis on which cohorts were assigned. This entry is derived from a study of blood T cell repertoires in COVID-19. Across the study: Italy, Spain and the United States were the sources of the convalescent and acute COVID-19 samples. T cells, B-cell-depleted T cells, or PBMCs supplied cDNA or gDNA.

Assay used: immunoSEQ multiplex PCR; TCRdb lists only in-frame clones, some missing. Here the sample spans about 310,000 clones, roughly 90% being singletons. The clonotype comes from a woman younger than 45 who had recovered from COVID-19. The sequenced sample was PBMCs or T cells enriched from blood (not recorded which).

The CDR3 DNA reads as TGTGCCAGCAGCTTAAGCAGGGACATTACCCTGAACACTGAAGCTTTCTTT. It encodes CASSLSRDITLNTEAFF. The V call is TRBV7-3, the J call TRBJ1-1; D may be TRBD1 (6 bases). The CDR3 has 17 amino acids. The ends were cut back, 1 base at V and 0 bases at J, with 15 bases in the middle. In germline, CDR1 is SGHTA, CDR2 FQGTGA.